This is a list of T cell receptor beta chains from one sample in a study of blood T cell repertoires in COVID-19. The repertoire was sequenced with immunoSEQ multiplex PCR; TCRdb's copy has only in-frame clones and lacks some. The data hold about 130,000 clones, with less than 90% observed a single time. The sample taken for sequencing was PBMCs or T cells enriched from blood (not recorded which). The receptor source for this set is a young man who had recovered from COVID-19. Both conserved end residues are part of each CDR3. Each record gives: V gene, J gene, D gene, clone size, CDR3 DNA, CDR3 protein. D genes are given only for firm matches. Clone size, where shown, is once, few, many, or a class for clones that have expanded.

V gene: TRBV6-1; J gene: TRBJ1-3; D gene: .; clone size: .; CDR3 DNA: TGTGCCAGCAGTGAAGTGCGGCTTACCTCTGGAAACACCATATATTTT; CDR3 protein: CASSEVRLTSGNTIYF
V gene: TRBV15; J gene: TRBJ2-1; D gene: TRBD2; clone size: few; CDR3 DNA: TGTGCCACCAGCAGAGATCTCCTAGCGGATTACAATGAGCAGTTCTTC; CDR3 protein: CATSRDLLADYNEQFF
V gene: TRBV19; J gene: TRBJ2-5; D gene: TRBD2; clone size: .; CDR3 DNA: TGTGCCAGTAGTATAGCTAGCGGGATGGAGACCCAGTACTTC; CDR3 protein: CASSIASGMETQYF
V gene: TRBV5-1; J gene: TRBJ2-1; D gene: TRBD2; clone size: .; CDR3 DNA: TGCGCCAGCAGCTTGGTCGGCGGGAGGACGTACAATGAGCAGTTCTTC; CDR3 protein: CASSLVGGRTYNEQFF
V gene: TRBV29-1; J gene: TRBJ2-2; D gene: .; clone size: .; CDR3 DNA: TGCAGCGCCATCCGGGACACCGGGGAGCTGTTTTTT; CDR3 protein: CSAIRDTGELFF
V gene: TRBV7-9; J gene: TRBJ2-2; D gene: TRBD2; clone size: .; CDR3 DNA: TGTGCCAGCAGCTCGGGACTAGCGCCCGGGGAGCTGTTTTTT; CDR3 protein: CASSSGLAPGELFF
V gene: TRBV29-1; J gene: TRBJ1-5; D gene: TRBD1; clone size: .; CDR3 DNA: TGCAGCGTCTGGACAGGGGCGGGCAATCAGCCCCAGCATTTT; CDR3 protein: CSVWTGAGNQPQHF
V gene: TRBV9; J gene: TRBJ2-5; D gene: TRBD2; clone size: .; CDR3 DNA: TGTGCCAGCAGCGTAGACAGCGGGGGCCAGAGAGAGACCCAGTACTTC; CDR3 protein: CASSVDSGGQRETQYF
V gene: TRBV10-3; J gene: TRBJ2-1; D gene: .; clone size: .; CDR3 DNA: TGTGCCGCTGGGGGCAGGGTGTCCTACAATGAGCAGTTCTTC; CDR3 protein: CAAGGRVSYNEQFF
V gene: TRBV5-5; J gene: TRBJ1-5; D gene: .; clone size: .; CDR3 DNA: TGTGCCAGCAGTTCCGAAGGAGAGTGGAATCAGCCCCAGCATTTT; CDR3 protein: CASSSEGEWNQPQHF
V gene: TRBV6-5; J gene: TRBJ2-3; D gene: .; clone size: once; CDR3 DNA: TGTGCCAGCAGTCTACTAGCAGGTACCACAGATACGCAGTATTTT; CDR3 protein: CASSLLAGTTDTQYF
V gene: TRBV3-1/TRBV3-2; J gene: TRBJ2-3; D gene: .; clone size: .; CDR3 DNA: TGTGCCAGCAGCCGCCCAGGATTATCGGATACGCAGTATTTT; CDR3 protein: CASSRPGLSDTQYF